This T cell receptor (beta chain) was recorded in a study of T cells in Graves' hyperthyroidism and ophthalmopathy. Patients aged 18 to 65 with hyperthyroidism were newly diagnosed, with duration under 2 months. At first hyperthyroidism diagnosis, before any ophthalmopathy symptoms, the blood sample was collected. Isolation of PBMCs was performed on 8.5 to 10 ml fresh peripheral blood. This clonotype was observed at least ten times. The source material, RNA transcripts, was used to amplify TCR beta CDR3 regions. A set of HTBI primers served as the primers for a first-round RT-PCR of the TCR CDR3. TCRdb itself ran the multiplex PCR reads through MiXCR, one entry per CDR3 protein. The table lists over 250,000 distinct CDR3 sequences, less than 30% of them singletons. The germline V gene encodes CDR1 SNHLY and CDR2 FYNNEI. The CDR3 contains 15 residues. J was trimmed by 6 bases and V by 5 bases; bases with no gene match: 8.

Sequencing was done on a sample of blood. The TCR comes from a middle-aged man with Graves' hyperthyroidism that later progressed to Graves' ophthalmopathy. The chain uses TRBV2 and TRBJ2-2; 8 nucleotides align to TRBD1. The DNA for the CDR3 is TGTGCCAGCAGTTACCGAGACAGGGGCCCCGGGGAGCTGTTTTTT. This translates into CASSYRDRGPGELFF. The whole variable domain, filled in from reference TRBV2 and TRBJ2-2, reads EPEVTQTPSHQVTQMGQEVILRCVPISNHLYFYWYRQILGQKVEFLVSFYNNEISEKSEIFDDQFSVERPDGSNFTLKIRSTKLEDSAMYFCASSYRDRGPGELFFGEGSRLTVL.